Below are 16 T cell receptor beta chains sequenced from a single sample in a study of T cells in Graves' hyperthyroidism and ophthalmopathy. What was amplified from RNA transcripts were TCR beta CDR3 regions. A first-round RT-PCR of the TCR CDR3 used the HTBI primer set. TCRdb re-called the multiplex PCR reads through MiXCR, storing one row per CDR3 protein. The sample holds approximately 610,000 distinct CDR3 sequences, approximately 15% seen once. What was sequenced was blood. These receptors came from a woman aged 40 to 50 with Graves' ophthalmopathy.

This clonotype occurred many times. CDR3: CATSRDRDNSPLHF. The DNA for the CDR3 is TGTGCCACCAGCAGGGACAGGGATAATTCACCCCTCCACTTT. The chain couples TRBV15 to TRBJ1-6; 8 bases align to TRBD1. CDR3 length: 14 amino acids. V gave up 3 bases and J gave up 5 bases; unmatched junction bases: 0. Germline V lookup: CDR1 LNHNV, CDR2 YYDKDF (reference sequence).

This clonotype showed up many times. V and J are TRBV2 and TRBJ2-5; possibly TRBD1 for D (6 bases). The CDR3 sequence is 19 residues long. V was pared by 6 bases and J by 5 bases, with 31 bases between. The germline gives CDR1 SNHLY, CDR2 FYNNEI. The CDR3 region is CASSAQATGTLSWTETQYF. The CDR3 coding sequence is TGTGCCAGCAGCGCCCAAGCCACCGGGACACTTTCCTGGACGGAGACCCAGTACTTC.

This clonotype was observed at least ten times. The chain combines TRBV3-1 with TRBJ2-2; D is ambiguous. Deletions cut 7 bases from V and 6 bases from J, with 12 bases between. Germline V gene lookup returns CDR1 LGHDT and CDR2 YNNKEL (reference sequence). The CDR3 consists of 13 residues. As DNA, the CDR3 is TGTGCCAGCATATCGGCGGCGGCCGGGGAGCTGTTTTTT. This encodes CASISAAAGELFF. The full variable domain, rest sourced from reference TRBV3-1 and TRBJ2-2, is DTAVSQTPKYLVTQMGNDKSIKCEQNLGHDTMYWYKQDSKKFLKIMFSYNNKELIINETVPNRFSPKSPDKAHLNLHINSLELGDSAVYFCASISAAAGELFFGEGSRLTVL.

The V and J genes are TRBV30 and TRBJ1-1; a possible D gene is TRBD1 (5 bases). The length of the CDR3 is 14 residues. Trimming took 1 base from V and 0 from J, leaving 9 bases between them. Germline V gene sequence: CDR1 GTSNPN, CDR2 SVGIG (reference sequence). The CDR3 coding sequence is TGTGCCTGGAGTGGGGGACTCTTGAACACTGAAGCTTTCTTT. Its protein product is CAWSGGLLNTEAFF.

This clonotype came up many times. The chain carries TRBV6-1 and TRBJ1-5; D not certain. Trimming took 3 bases from V and 0 from J, leaving 6 bases between them. The CDR3 is 14 residues long. The V gene's germline CDR1 is MNHNS and CDR2 SASEGT. CDR3: CASSEMVSNQPQHF. As DNA, the CDR3 is TGTGCCAGCAGTGAGATGGTTAGCAATCAGCCCCAGCATTTT.

This clonotype was observed many times. The chain links TRBV29-1 to TRBJ1-1; D remains unclear. The CDR3 length is 13 residues. Germline V gene data show CDR1 as SQVTM and CDR2 as ANQGSEA. The ends were cut back, 3 bases at V and 4 bases at J, with 12 bases in the middle. The CDR3 spells CSVDYTGGTEAFF. As DNA, the CDR3 is TGCAGCGTTGATTATACGGGTGGCACTGAAGCTTTCTTT.

In this sample, this clonotype turned up a few times. The CDR3 coding sequence is TGTGCCAGCAGCCCTTTTGGGGGTCAGACCCAGTACTTC. This translates into CASSPFGGQTQYF. The V gene is TRBV7-3, the J gene TRBJ2-5, with D possibly being TRBD1 or TRBD2 (5 bases each). From germline, CDR1 is SGHTA and CDR2 FQGTGA. The CDR3 has 13 residues. Trimming shortened V by 5 bases and J by 6 bases, and 13 bases separated the two germline ends.

Remarks on this clonotype: The junction and the germline gene differ at one end; a read error may be behind it. The chain couples TRBV4-3 to TRBJ1-2; TRBD1 is a possible D gene (5 bases). The CDR3 has 15 residues. In germline, CDR1 is LGHNA, CDR2 YSLEER. CDR3 in DNA: TGCGCCGGCAGTCAAGGGGTCGAAGGCGGGGGAGGCTACACCTTC. Translation gives CAGSQGVEGGGGYTF.

The chain joins TRBV6-2 or TRBV6-3 to TRBJ1-5, with TRBD1 matching over 7 bases. CDR3 size: 17 residues. V dropped 7 bases and J dropped 3; count of bases not matched to a gene: 15. The germline CDR1 and CDR2 sequences are MNHEY and SVGEGT. CDR3 amino acids: CASTKVEGALANQPQHF. CDR3 coding DNA: TGTGCCAGCACCAAGGTCGAGGGGGCTCTCGCCAATCAGCCCCAGCATTTT.

The genes are TRBV28 and TRBJ2-7; weak D call: TRBD1 (5 bases). Trimming left V 7 bases short and J 9 bases short, with 22 bases between. Germline V gives CDR1 MDHEN, CDR2 SYDVKM. This CDR3 region has 14 residues. The CDR3: CASTPRQLMGWQYF. The CDR3 DNA reads TGTGCCAGCACACCCCGACAGCTTATGGGGTGGCAGTACTTC. Supplemented by reference TRBV28 and TRBJ2-7, the full variable domain reads DVKVTQSSRYLVKRTGEKVFLECVQDMDHENMFWYRQDPGLGLRLIYFSYDVKMKEKGDIPEGYSVSREKKERFSLILESASTNQTSMYLCASTPRQLMGWQYFGPGTRLTVT.

This clonotype was seen ten or more times. V is TRBV2 and J is TRBJ1-2; 8 bases match TRBD1. The CDR3 has 16 amino acids. CDR1 is SNHLY, CDR2 FYNNEI, per germline. V trimming: 1 base; J trimming: 1 base; junction bases outside the gene matches: 5. CDR3: CASSEVVTGGNYGYTF. The CDR3 DNA reads TGTGCCAGCAGTGAAGTAGTTACAGGGGGTAACTATGGCTACACCTTC.

The gene calls are TRBV9 and TRBJ2-2, with TRBD2 as a possible D gene (6 bases). Trimming left V 3 bases short and J 8 bases short, with 17 bases between. Germline loops: CDR1 SGDLS, CDR2 YYNGEE. There are 15 residues in the CDR3. CDR3 nucleotide sequence: TGTGCCAGCAGCGACGTGGCGGGACCAGGTGGGGAGCTGTTTTTT. This encodes CASSDVAGPGGELFF.

This sequence joins TRBV3-1 and TRBJ1-2; 7 positions agree with TRBD1. Germline trimming cut 3 bases from V and 2 bases from J; bases unmatched to any gene: 3. Germline V gene data show CDR1 as LGHDT and CDR2 as YNNKEL (reference sequence). This CDR3 has 14 amino acids. Written as DNA, the CDR3 is TGTGCCAGCAGCCAGGGACAGAACAACTATGGCTACACCTTC. Protein product: CASSQGQNNYGYTF.

In its sample, this clonotype was seen many times. The chain links TRBV28 to TRBJ2-4; D is unresolved. The CDR3 is 15 residues long. V shed 2 bases and J shed 0 bases, with 8 bases lying between them. The germline CDR1 and CDR2 sequences are MDHEN and SYDVKM. CDR3 residues: CASSLAALAKNIQYF. The CDR3 DNA reads TGTGCCAGCAGTTTAGCGGCACTAGCCAAAAACATTCAGTACTTC.

This clonotype occurred many times. The chain has TRBV5-1 and TRBJ1-1, with 8 positions matching TRBD1. The V segment lost 6 bases and the J segment 3 bases; nucleotides outside the gene matches: 4. The CDR3 consists of 13 residues. CDR1 is SGHRS, CDR2 YFSETQ, per germline. The CDR3 sequence: CASTDRAYTEAFF. CDR3 coding DNA: TGCGCCAGCACGGACAGGGCATACACTGAAGCTTTCTTT.

The chain has TRBV12-3 or TRBV12-4 and TRBJ1-3; D gene unclear. The CDR3 loop spans 15 amino acids. V gave up 5 bases and J gave up 2 bases, with 13 bases separating them. This CDR3 reads CASSRTWTAGNTIYF. The CDR3, as DNA: TGTGCCAGCAGTAGGACCTGGACGGCTGGAAACACCATATATTTT.